This T cell receptor (beta chain) was identified during a study of T cell responses to AZD1222 COVID-19 vaccine. Produced via immunoSEQ multiplex PCR; TCRdb's table is partial and in-frame only. The table has about 94,000 clones, around 91% seen once. The sequence came from an adult in good health. The starting material was peripheral blood, obtained on day 0 of AZD1222 vaccination.

Written as DNA, the CDR3 is TGTGCCAGCAGAACGGCCGGATCTGATTCACCCCTCCACTTT. Its protein is CASRTAGSDSPLHF. V usage is TRBV6-5 and J usage is TRBJ1-6; no definite D call. The CDR3 runs 14 residues. Germline V gene lookup returns CDR1 MNHEY and CDR2 SVGAGI. The V and J ends lost 6 bases and 8 bases respectively, with 14 bases between them.